Detailed here is one TCR beta chain. The data were obtained in a study of shared clonotypes between healthy human individuals. Study-level background: Researchers assigned three CD4 naive, three CD4 memory, two CD8 naive and one CD8 memory plate to each donor.

Per the germline V gene, CDR1 is MGHRA and CDR2 is YSYEKL. V lost 7 bases, J lost 1 base, and 4 bases lay in between. The CDR3 has 11 amino acids. Using immunoSEQ multiplex PCR, the repertoire was profiled, and TCRdb retains in-frame clones only, with some absent. In the table there are some 2.4 million clones, 93% of which are singletons. This chain uses TRBV4-1 with TRBJ2-5, with D unresolved. The sequence derives from a man in his late teens or twenties in good health. Some clones in this sample may be carry-over from other donors' samples. The source material was naive CD4+ T cells from PBMCs. Subset denoted: CD45RA+ positively selected. The CDR3 protein is CASNVQETQYF. CDR3 in DNA: TGCGCCAGCAACGTCCAAGAGACCCAGTACTTC.